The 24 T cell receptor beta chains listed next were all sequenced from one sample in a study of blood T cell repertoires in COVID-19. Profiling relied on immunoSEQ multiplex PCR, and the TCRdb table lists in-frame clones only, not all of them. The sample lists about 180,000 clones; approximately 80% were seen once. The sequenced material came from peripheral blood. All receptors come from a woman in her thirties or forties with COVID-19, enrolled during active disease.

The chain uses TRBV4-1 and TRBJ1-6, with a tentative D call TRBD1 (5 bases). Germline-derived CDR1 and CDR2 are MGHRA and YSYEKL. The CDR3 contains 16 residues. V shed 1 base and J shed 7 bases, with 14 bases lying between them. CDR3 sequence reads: CASSQVRGKSNSPLHF. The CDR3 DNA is TGCGCCAGCAGCCAAGTAAGGGGAAAGTCAAATTCACCCCTCCACTTT.

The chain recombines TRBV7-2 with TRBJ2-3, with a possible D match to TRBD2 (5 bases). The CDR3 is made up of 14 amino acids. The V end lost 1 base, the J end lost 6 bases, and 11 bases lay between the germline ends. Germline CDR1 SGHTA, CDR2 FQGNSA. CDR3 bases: TGTGCCAGCAGCTTAGTAGGGAGTTCCGATACGCAGTATTTT. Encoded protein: CASSLVGSSDTQYF.

As DNA, the CDR3 is TGTGCCAGCAGCTTGAAGGGACAGGGTAATGAGCAGTTCTTC. Amino acids: CASSLKGQGNEQFF. This chain uses TRBV5-4 with TRBJ2-1; 9 nucleotides line up with TRBD1. Germline V gene lookup returns CDR1 SGHNT and CDR2 YYREEE (reference sequence). The ends lost 1 base at V and 7 bases at J; junction bases unmatched: 3. The CDR3 extends over 14 amino acids.

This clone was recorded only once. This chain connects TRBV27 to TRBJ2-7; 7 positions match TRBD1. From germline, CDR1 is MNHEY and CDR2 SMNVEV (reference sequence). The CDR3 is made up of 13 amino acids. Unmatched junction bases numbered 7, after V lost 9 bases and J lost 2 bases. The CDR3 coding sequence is TGTGCCAGTTCCGGGACAGCGACCTACGAGCAGTACTTC. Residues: CASSGTATYEQYF.

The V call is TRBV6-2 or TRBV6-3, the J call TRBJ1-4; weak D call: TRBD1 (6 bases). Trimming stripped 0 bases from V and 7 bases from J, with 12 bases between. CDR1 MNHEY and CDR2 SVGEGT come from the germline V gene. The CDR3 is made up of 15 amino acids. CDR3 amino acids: CASSYSSRGSEKLFF. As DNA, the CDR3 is TGTGCCAGCAGTTACTCTTCCAGGGGATCTGAAAAACTGTTTTTT.

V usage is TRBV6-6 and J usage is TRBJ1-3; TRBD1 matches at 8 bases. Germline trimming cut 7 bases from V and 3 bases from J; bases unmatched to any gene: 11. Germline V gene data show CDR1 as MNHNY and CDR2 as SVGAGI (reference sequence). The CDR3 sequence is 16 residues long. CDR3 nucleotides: TGTGCCAGCACCACACTTCAGGGGGCGCTTGGAAACACCATATATTTT. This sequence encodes CASTTLQGALGNTIYF.

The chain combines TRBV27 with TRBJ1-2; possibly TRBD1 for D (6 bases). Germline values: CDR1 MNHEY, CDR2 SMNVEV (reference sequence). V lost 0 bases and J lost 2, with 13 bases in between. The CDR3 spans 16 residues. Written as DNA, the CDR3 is TGTGCCAGCAGTTTATCGGGACACCCATCCAACTATGGCTACACCTTC. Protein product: CASSLSGHPSNYGYTF.

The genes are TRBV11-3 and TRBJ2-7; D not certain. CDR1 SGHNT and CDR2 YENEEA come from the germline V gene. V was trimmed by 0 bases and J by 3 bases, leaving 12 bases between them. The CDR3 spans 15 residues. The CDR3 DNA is TGTGCCAGCAGCTTAGATTGTACATCAGACTACGAGCAGTACTTC. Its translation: CASSLDCTSDYEQYF. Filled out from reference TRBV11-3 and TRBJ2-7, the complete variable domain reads EAGVVQSPRYKIIEKKQPVAFWCNPISGHNTLYWYLQNLGQGPELLIRYENEEAVDDSQLPKDRFSAERLKGVDSTLKIQPAELGDSAVYLCASSLDCTSDYEQYFGPGTRLTVT.

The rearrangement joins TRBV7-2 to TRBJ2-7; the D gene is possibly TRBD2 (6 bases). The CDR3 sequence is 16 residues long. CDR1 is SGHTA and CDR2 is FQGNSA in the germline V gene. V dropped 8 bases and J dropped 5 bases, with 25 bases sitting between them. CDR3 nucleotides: TGTGCCAGCGGCTCGGATTACGCGGGGTCCGCCCACGAGCAGTACTTC. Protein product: CASGSDYAGSAHEQYF.

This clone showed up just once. The CDR3 nucleotides read TGTGCCATTGGGACGCGGGGGGCCCCTAACTCTGGAAACACCATATATTTT. It codes for CAIGTRGAPNSGNTIYF. The chain combines TRBV10-3 with TRBJ1-3; possible D gene TRBD1, 6 bases. The CDR3 sequence is 17 residues long. The V gene's germline CDR1 is ENHRY and CDR2 SYGVKD. V was shortened by 9 bases and J by 0 bases, with 21 bases between the two germline ends.

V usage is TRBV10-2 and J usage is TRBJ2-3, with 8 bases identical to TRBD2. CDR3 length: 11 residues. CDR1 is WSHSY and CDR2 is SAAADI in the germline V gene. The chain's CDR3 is CAAGATDTQYF. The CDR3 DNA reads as TGCGCAGCGGGGGCCACAGATACGCAGTATTTT.

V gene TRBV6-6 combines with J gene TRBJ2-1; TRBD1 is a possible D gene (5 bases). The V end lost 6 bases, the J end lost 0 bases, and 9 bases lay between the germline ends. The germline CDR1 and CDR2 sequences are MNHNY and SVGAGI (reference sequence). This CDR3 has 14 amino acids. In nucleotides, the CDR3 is TGTGCCAGCAGGGGGCCGAGCTCCTACAATGAGCAGTTCTTC. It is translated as CASRGPSSYNEQFF.

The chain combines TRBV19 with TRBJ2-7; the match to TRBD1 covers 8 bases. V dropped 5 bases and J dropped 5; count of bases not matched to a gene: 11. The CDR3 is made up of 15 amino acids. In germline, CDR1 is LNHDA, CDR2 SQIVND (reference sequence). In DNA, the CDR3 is TGTGCCAGTAGTTTCCCGGACAGGGCGGGCCACGAGCAGTACTTC. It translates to CASSFPDRAGHEQYF.

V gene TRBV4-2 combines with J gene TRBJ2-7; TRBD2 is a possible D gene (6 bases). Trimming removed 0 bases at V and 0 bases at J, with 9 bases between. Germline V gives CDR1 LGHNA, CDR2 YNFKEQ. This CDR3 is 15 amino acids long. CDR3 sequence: CASSQDRGLSYEQYF. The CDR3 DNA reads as TGTGCCAGCAGCCAAGATCGGGGACTCTCCTACGAGCAGTACTTC.

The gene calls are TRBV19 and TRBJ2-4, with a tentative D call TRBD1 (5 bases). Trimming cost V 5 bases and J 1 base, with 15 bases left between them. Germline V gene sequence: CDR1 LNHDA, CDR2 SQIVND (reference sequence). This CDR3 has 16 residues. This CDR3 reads CASSSPSGRAKNIQYF. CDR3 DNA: TGTGCCAGTAGTTCCCCGTCAGGGCGGGCCAAAAACATTCAGTACTTC.

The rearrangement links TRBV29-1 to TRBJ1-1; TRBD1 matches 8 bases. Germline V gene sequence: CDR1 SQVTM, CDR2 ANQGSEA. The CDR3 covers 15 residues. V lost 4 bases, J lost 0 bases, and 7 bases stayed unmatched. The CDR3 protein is CSVGQQGGVNTEAFF. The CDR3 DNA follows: TGCAGCGTTGGGCAACAGGGGGGAGTGAACACTGAAGCTTTCTTT.

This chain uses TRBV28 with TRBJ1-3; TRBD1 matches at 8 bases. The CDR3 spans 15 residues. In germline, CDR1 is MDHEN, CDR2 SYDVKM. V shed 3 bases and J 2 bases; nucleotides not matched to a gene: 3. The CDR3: CASSFRGLPGNTIYF. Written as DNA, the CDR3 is TGTGCCAGCAGTTTCAGGGGGCTTCCTGGAAACACCATATATTTT.

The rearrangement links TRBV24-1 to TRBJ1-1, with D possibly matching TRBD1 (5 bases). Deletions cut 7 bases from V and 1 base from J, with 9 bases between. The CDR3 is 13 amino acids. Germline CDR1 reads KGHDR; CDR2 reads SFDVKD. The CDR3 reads CATRLTGNTEAFF. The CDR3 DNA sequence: TGTGCCACCAGACTCACAGGGAACACTGAAGCTTTCTTT.

For the CDR3, the DNA is TGTGCCAGCAGACTAAGAGAGCGGGCAGCCTTTACAAATGAGCAGTTCTTC. As protein: CASRLRERAAFTNEQFF. The chain joins TRBV2 to TRBJ2-1; possible D gene TRBD2, 6 bases. V dropped 6 bases and J dropped 7 bases, with 25 bases sitting between them. Looked up from germline, CDR1 is SNHLY and CDR2 is FYNNEI. CDR3 length: 17 amino acids.

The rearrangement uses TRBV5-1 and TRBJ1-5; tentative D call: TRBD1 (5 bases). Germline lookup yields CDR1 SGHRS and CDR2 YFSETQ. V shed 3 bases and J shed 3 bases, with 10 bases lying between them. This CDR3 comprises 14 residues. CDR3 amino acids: CASSSGLNNQPQHF. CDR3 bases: TGCGCCAGCAGCTCGGGACTTAACAATCAGCCCCAGCATTTT.

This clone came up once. The CDR3 bases are TGTGCCAGCAGTTTACTCGGCGGATCCACAGATACGCAGTATTTT. Translation gives CASSLLGGSTDTQYF. The rearrangement uses TRBV6-4 and TRBJ2-3; unclear D gene. V was clipped by 5 bases and J by 2 bases, with 14 bases between them. Germline V gives CDR1 MRHNA, CDR2 SNTAGT. CDR3 length equals 15 residues.

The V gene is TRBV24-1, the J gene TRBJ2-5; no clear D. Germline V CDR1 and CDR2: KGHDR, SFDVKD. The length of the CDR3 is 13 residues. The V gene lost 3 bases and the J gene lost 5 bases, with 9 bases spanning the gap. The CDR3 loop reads CATSDPGLETQYF. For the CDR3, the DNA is TGTGCCACCAGTGATCCGGGTTTGGAGACCCAGTACTTC.

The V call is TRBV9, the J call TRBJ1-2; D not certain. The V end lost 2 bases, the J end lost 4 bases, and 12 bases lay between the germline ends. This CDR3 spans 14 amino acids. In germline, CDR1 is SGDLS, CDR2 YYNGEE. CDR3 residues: CASSVSGSGYGYTF. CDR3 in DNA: TGTGCCAGCAGCGTTAGCGGGTCTGGCTATGGCTACACCTTC.

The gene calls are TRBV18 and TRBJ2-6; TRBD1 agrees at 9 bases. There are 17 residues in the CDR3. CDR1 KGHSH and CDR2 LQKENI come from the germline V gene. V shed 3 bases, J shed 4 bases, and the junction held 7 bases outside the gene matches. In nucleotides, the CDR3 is TGTGCCAGCTCACCGGAACAGGGGGCTGGAGGGGCCAACGTCCTGACTTTC. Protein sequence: CASSPEQGAGGANVLTF.